This T cell receptor beta chain comes out of a study of blood T cell repertoires in COVID-19. Study details: The United States, Italy and Spain provided the acute and convalescent COVID-19 samples. PBMCs, B-cell-depleted T cells, or T cells provided the cDNA or gDNA that made up the material.

CDR1 is LGHDT, CDR2 YNNKEL, per germline (reference sequence). The V segment lost 9 bases and the J segment 5 bases; nucleotides outside the gene matches: 8. There are 15 residues in the CDR3. Authors' analysis steps: The assay estimated nucleated cells by amplifying reference gene primers. TCRdb keeps only in-frame clones here, not all; method: immunoSEQ multiplex PCR. The V and J calls and clone size are taken from that table; D and trimming were inferred from the DNA. This sample has some 80,000 clones, with 70% to 80% found just once. The chain has TRBV3-1 (or the pseudogene TRBV3-2) and TRBJ2-7, with 15 nucleotides matching TRBD2. The clonotype was recovered from a woman older than 75 with active or convalescent COVID-19. Sequenced: peripheral blood. Here the CDR3 reads CASAGTSGRPNEQYF. The CDR3 DNA sequence: TGTGCCAGTGCCGGGACTAGCGGGAGGCCTAACGAGCAGTACTTC.